The 14 T cell receptor beta chains below were found in one sample sequenced in a study of T cell repertoires in cytomegalovirus infection. TCRdb called the reads again in MiXCR, with one record for every CDR3 protein. Of approximately 310,000 distinct CDR3 sequences listed, roughly 25% are singletons. These TCRs' antigens remain unknown. Sequenced material: cultured PBMCs, taken from culture after CMV antigen stimulation. All receptors derive from a human donor in good health (CMV status not recorded). Some clones in this sample may be carry-over from other donors' samples.

This clonotype was counted many times. This rearrangement joins TRBV7-2 to TRBJ2-5; 9 bases are a match to TRBD1. Losses at the gene ends were 0 bases for V and 9 bases for J; bases not matched to a gene: 2. Germline assignment: CDR1 SGHTA and CDR2 FQGNSA. There are 13 residues in the CDR3. CDR3 nucleotide sequence: TGTGCCAGCAGCTTAGCGGGACAGGGACCCCAGTACTTC. Translation: CASSLAGQGPQYF.

The table lists this clonotype with a few counts. In DNA form, the CDR3 reads TGTGCCAGCAGCGGGACACACAATGAGCAGTTCTTC. Its protein is CASSGTHNEQFF. The gene calls are TRBV7-2 and TRBJ2-1; TRBD1 is a possible D gene (6 bases). The CDR3 is 12 residues long. Trimming left V 5 bases short and J 5 bases short, with 7 bases between. Germline CDR1 is SGHTA and CDR2 is FQGNSA.

J is TRBJ2-7 and V is TRBV6-2 or TRBV6-3; the match to TRBD1 covers 10 bases. The CDR3 covers 17 residues. Germline CDR1 reads MNHEY; CDR2 reads SVGEGT. Germline trimming cut 2 bases from V and 5 bases from J; bases unmatched to any gene: 12. The CDR3 here is CASSYTPGQGTSHEQYF. CDR3 in DNA: TGTGCCAGCAGTTACACTCCGGGACAGGGGACATCTCACGAGCAGTACTTC.

This clonotype was observed a few times. The chain joins TRBV7-9 to TRBJ2-1; 13 bases are a match to TRBD2. From germline, CDR1 is SEHNR and CDR2 FQNEAQ (reference sequence). Trimming took 6 bases from V and 8 from J; bases not matched to a gene: 4. This CDR3 comprises 14 residues. CDR3 protein: CASRRTSGSDEQFF. The CDR3 DNA follows: TGTGCCAGCAGGAGGACTAGCGGGAGTGATGAGCAGTTCTTC.

V gene TRBV15 combines with J gene TRBJ1-4; D is perhaps TRBD1 (5 bases). The germline CDR1 and CDR2 sequences are LNHNV and YYDKDF (reference sequence). This CDR3 region has 16 residues. The V end was cut by 0 bases, the J end by 4 bases, with 12 bases between. Here the CDR3 reads CATSRDDRQYNEKLFF. CDR3 nucleotide sequence: TGTGCCACCAGCAGAGATGATCGACAGTATAATGAAAAACTGTTTTTT.

This sequence joins TRBV3-1 and TRBJ2-2; tentatively, D is TRBD2 (6 bases). CDR3 length: 15 amino acids. The germline V gene has CDR1 LGHDT and CDR2 YNNKEL (reference sequence). With 4 bases removed from V and 2 bases from J, the gap between germline ends came to 11 bases. The CDR3 DNA sequence: TGTGCCAGCAGCCGGGGGGAGGCAAACACCGGGGAGCTGTTTTTT. Its protein product is CASSRGEANTGELFF.

This clonotype has at least ten counts. This chain uses TRBV7-2 with TRBJ1-2; D is uncertain. Germline V gives CDR1 SGHTA, CDR2 FQGNSA. Trimming shortened V by 1 base and J by 4 bases, and 10 bases separated the two germline ends. This CDR3 is 14 amino acids long. The CDR3 spells CASSLDGVPYGYTF. Here the CDR3 DNA reads TGTGCCAGCAGCTTAGACGGGGTTCCCTATGGCTACACCTTC.

This clonotype was recorded a few times. The chain has TRBV6-2 or TRBV6-3 and TRBJ2-5; TRBD2 matches 9 bases. V shed 7 bases and J 5 bases; nucleotides not matched to a gene: 14. Germline V CDR1 and CDR2: MNHEY, SVGEGT. The CDR3 length is 16 residues. Here the CDR3 DNA reads TGTGCCAGCAAAAACGCCCCACTAGCGGGTGAGGAGACCCAGTACTTC. This gives the protein CASKNAPLAGEETQYF.

This clonotype has a count of ten or more. The chain links TRBV4-3 to TRBJ2-1, with D perhaps TRBD2 (6 bases). V lost 3 bases and J 2 bases, leaving 14 bases between the germline ends. The germline V gene has CDR1 LGHNA and CDR2 YSLEER. CDR3 length equals 16 residues. This chain's CDR3 is CASSHNRDSAYNEQFF. Here the CDR3 DNA reads TGCGCCAGCAGCCACAACCGGGACTCGGCCTACAATGAGCAGTTCTTC.

There are a few counts of this clonotype. The J gene is TRBJ2-1, the V gene TRBV14; TRBD1 agrees at 7 bases. Germline CDR1 reads SGHDN; CDR2 reads FVKESK. Germline trimming cut 6 bases from V and 7 bases from J; bases unmatched to any gene: 12. The CDR3 is 15 amino acids. The CDR3 loop is CASRDRASRNNEQFF. CDR3 nucleotides: TGTGCCAGCAGAGACAGGGCAAGTCGAAATAATGAGCAGTTCTTC.

The rearrangement links TRBV29-1 to TRBJ2-7; D is unclear. Trimming left V 0 bases short and J 1 base short, with 7 bases between. Germline lookup yields CDR1 SQVTM and CDR2 ANQGSEA. The CDR3 is 13 residues long. Here the CDR3 reads CSVEEASSYEQYF. The CDR3 DNA is TGCAGCGTTGAAGAAGCCAGTTCCTACGAGCAGTACTTC.

There are a few counts of this clonotype. This rearrangement joins TRBV30 to TRBJ2-6; D gene unclear. The CDR3 has 14 residues. Trimming cost V 1 base and J 0 bases, with 4 bases left between them. CDR1 is GTSNPN, CDR2 SVGIG, per germline (reference sequence). The CDR3 region is CAWSGSSGANVLTF. The CDR3, as DNA: TGTGCCTGGAGTGGCAGCTCTGGGGCCAACGTCCTGACTTTC. The full variable domain, rest sourced from reference TRBV30 and TRBJ2-6, is SQTIHQWPATLVQPVGSPLSLECTVEGTSNPNLYWYRQAAGRGLQLLFYSVGIGQISSEVPQNLSASRPQDRQFILSSKKLLLSDSGFYLCAWSGSSGANVLTFGAGSRLTVL.

This clonotype has only a few counts. The chain joins TRBV7-8 to TRBJ2-5; TRBD2 matches 8 bases. V lost 4 bases to trimming and J lost 2 bases; unmatched junction nucleotides: 18. The CDR3 is 19 amino acids. From germline, CDR1 is SGHVS and CDR2 FQNEAQ. The CDR3 nucleotides read TGTGCCAGCAGCTGGACTAGCTCTAAACCCCGAGGGCCGCAAGAGACCCAGTACTTC. Translating it yields CASSWTSSKPRGPQETQYF.

This clonotype occurred many times. The chain links TRBV7-2 to TRBJ2-5, with a tentative D call TRBD1 (5 bases). CDR1 and CDR2 from the germline V gene are SGHTA and FQGNSA. The CDR3 totals 15 residues. V gave up 0 bases and J gave up 5 bases, with 13 bases separating them. As DNA, the CDR3 is TGTGCCAGCAGCTTAGCTCCAGGAGCAGGGGAGACCCAGTACTTC. Translation gives CASSLAPGAGETQYF. Drawing the rest from reference TRBV7-2 and TRBJ2-5, the complete variable domain is GAGVSQSPSNKVTEKGKDVELRCDPISGHTALYWYRQSLGQGLEFLIYFQGNSAPDKSGLPSDRFSAERTGGSVSTLTIQRTQQEDSAVYLCASSLAPGAGETQYFGPGTRLLVL.